Listed below are T cell receptor beta chains from one sample, sequenced in a study of blood T cell repertoires in COVID-19. Libraries were prepared by immunoSEQ multiplex PCR; TCRdb keeps only in-frame clonotypes and omits some of them. The sample consists of some 210,000 clones, around 92% of them appearing once. The sample taken for sequencing was peripheral blood. Receptor source: a man in his thirties or forties with acute or convalescent COVID-19. Each CDR3 is given with its conserved first and last residue. A D gene is named only where the DNA matches it firmly. A row's size may be missing; if present it is once, few, many or a size class.

-	TRBJ2-3	14	TRBV6-5	-	CASVPSVGTDTQYF	TGTGCCAGCGTGCCCAGCGTTGGGACAGATACGCAGTATTTT
-	TRBJ2-1	15	TRBV19	-	CASSSPTRAEDEQFF	TGTGCCAGTAGCTCACCGACTAGGGCAGAAGATGAGCAGTTCTTC
-	TRBJ2-3	14	TRBV27	TRBD1	CASRRQGPTDTQYF	TGTGCCAGCAGGCGACAGGGGCCCACAGATACGCAGTATTTT
-	TRBJ2-1	14	TRBV6-6	-	CASSYFSANNEQFF	TGTGCCAGCAGTTATTTTAGCGCAAACAATGAGCAGTTCTTC
-	TRBJ2-3	17	TRBV19	TRBD2	CASSTSGGALAADTQYF	TGTGCCAGTAGTACGAGCGGGGGGGCCCTCGCAGCAGATACGCAGTATTTT
-	TRBJ2-1	14	TRBV13	-	CASRRGGKNNEQFF	TGTGCCAGCAGACGCGGAGGGAAAAACAATGAGCAGTTCTTC
-	TRBJ1-2	14	TRBV28	-	CASSFYGGDYGYTF	TGTGCCAGCAGTTTCTACGGAGGAGACTATGGCTACACCTTC
-	TRBJ1-1	13	TRBV6-6	-	CASIPQPGTEAFF	TGTGCCAGCATTCCACAACCAGGCACTGAAGCTTTCTTT
-	TRBJ1-4	15	TRBV7-9	-	CASSARELEGEKLFF	TGTGCCAGCAGCGCAAGGGAGTTAGAAGGCGAAAAACTGTTTTTT
-	TRBJ2-7	15	TRBV6-1	TRBD2	CASSEKLAGSYEQYF	TGTGCCAGCAGTGAAAAGCTAGCGGGGTCCTACGAGCAGTACTTC
-	TRBJ2-1	15	TRBV7-2	-	CASSLVTRVSNEQFF	TGTGCCAGCAGCTTAGTCACCCGGGTCTCTAATGAGCAGTTCTTC
-	TRBJ2-1	14	TRBV5-1	TRBD2	CASSMGLEPYEQFF	TGCGCCAGCAGCATGGGACTAGAGCCCTATGAGCAGTTCTTC
-	TRBJ2-3	13	TRBV4-1	-	CASRAAGADTQYF	TGCGCCAGCAGAGCGGCTGGCGCAGATACGCAGTATTTT
-	TRBJ1-5	13	TRBV7-7	TRBD1	CASSRDRDQPQHF	TGTGCTAGCAGTCGGGACAGGGATCAGCCCCAGCATTTT
-	TRBJ1-2	14	TRBV5-8	TRBD1	CASSPWQGDYGYTF	TGTGCCAGCAGCCCGTGGCAGGGGGACTATGGCTACACCTTC
-	TRBJ1-5	13	TRBV30	TRBD1	CAWSLQGNQPQHF	TGTGCCTGGAGTTTACAGGGGAATCAGCCCCAGCATTTT
-	TRBJ2-2	13	TRBV7-3	-	CASSFSGPGELFF	TGTGCCAGCAGCTTTTCAGGTCCCGGGGAGCTGTTTTTT
once	TRBJ1-1	14	TRBV4-2	TRBD1	CASSTDRGEGKAFF	TGTGCCAGCAGCACAGACAGGGGGGAAGGTAAAGCTTTCTTT
-	TRBJ2-5	15	TRBV2	-	CASRGESSSGETQYF	TGTGCCAGCAGAGGAGAGTCTAGCAGCGGGGAGACCCAGTACTTC
-	TRBJ1-6	16	TRBV2	-	CASRDGTPAGNSPLHF	TGTGCCAGCAGAGATGGGACCCCGGCGGGGAATTCACCCCTCCACTTT
-	TRBJ1-6	16	TRBV28	TRBD1	CASSFLRQGPYSPLHF	TGTGCCAGCAGTTTCCTTAGACAGGGGCCCTATTCACCCCTCCACTTT
-	TRBJ1-6	15	TRBV6-5	TRBD1	CASSSGQALNSPLHF	TGTGCCAGCAGTTCCGGACAGGCCCTCAATTCACCCCTCCACTTT
-	TRBJ1-2	13	TRBV19	-	CASGYRASDGYTF	TGTGCCAGTGGATACAGGGCGTCCGATGGCTACACCTTC
-	TRBJ1-5	14	TRBV15	-	CATSRPAGSEPQHF	TGTGCCACCTCAAGGCCAGCAGGTAGCGAACCCCAGCATTTT
-	TRBJ1-6	14	TRBV19	-	CASSISGVNSPLHF	TGTGCCAGTAGTATATCAGGGGTTAATTCACCCCTCCACTTT
-	TRBJ1-1	13	TRBV5-4	-	CASVLKDNTEAFF	TGTGCCAGCGTACTAAAGGATAACACTGAAGCTTTCTTT
-	TRBJ2-3	14	TRBV28	TRBD2	CASSFGTSTDTQYF	TGTGCCAGCAGTTTCGGGACTAGTACAGATACGCAGTATTTT
-	TRBJ2-7	14	TRBV5-4	-	CASSLGPASYEQYF	TGTGCCAGCAGCTTGGGGCCTGCCTCCTACGAGCAGTACTTC
-	TRBJ2-5	15	TRBV3-1/TRBV3-2	-	CASTPLGGPGETQYF	TGTGCCAGCACCCCGTTGGGTGGGCCAGGAGAGACCCAGTACTTC
-	TRBJ2-7	13	TRBV19	-	CASSTLTADEQYF	TGTGCCAGTAGTACCCTGACAGCAGACGAGCAGTACTTC
-	TRBJ2-3	17	TRBV12-5	TRBD1	CASGWGQGALGQDTQYF	TGTGCTAGTGGTTGGGGGCAGGGGGCTTTGGGTCAGGATACGCAGTATTTT
-	TRBJ2-7	14	TRBV28	-	CASRIGGAAYEQYF	TGTGCCAGCAGGATAGGGGGGGCCGCCTACGAGCAGTACTTC
-	TRBJ2-2	14	TRBV29-1	TRBD1	CSVLTGVNTGELFF	TGCAGCGTCCTGACAGGGGTAAACACCGGGGAGCTGTTTTTT
-	TRBJ2-1	15	TRBV6-4	TRBD2	CASSGLAGTSYEQFF	TGTGCCAGCAGTGGGCTAGCGGGAACGTCTTATGAGCAGTTCTTC
-	TRBJ2-2	15	TRBV29-1	TRBD2	CSVEQSGTNTGELFF	TGCAGCGTTGAACAGAGCGGGACGAACACCGGGGAGCTGTTTTTT
-	TRBJ2-5	14	TRBV5-1	TRBD2	CASSSGGWQETQYF	TGCGCCAGCAGCTCGGGGGGATGGCAAGAGACCCAGTACTTC
once	TRBJ2-3	14	TRBV28	TRBD2	CASSSGGSTDTQYF	TGTGCCAGCAGTTCGGGGGGTAGCACAGATACGCAGTATTTT
-	TRBJ1-1	16	TRBV5-1	-	CASSVGHGTKNTEAFF	TGCGCCAGCAGCGTGGGCCACGGGACAAAGAACACTGAAGCTTTCTTT
once	TRBJ1-1	16	TRBV19	TRBD1	CASPRNLRDRGTEAFF	TGTGCCAGTCCGCGCAACCTACGGGACAGGGGCACTGAAGCTTTCTTT
once	TRBJ2-7	16	TRBV11-2	TRBD2	CASNPDQTSLRDEQYF	TGTGCCAGCAACCCGGACCAGACTAGCCTGCGGGACGAGCAGTACTTC
few	TRBJ2-3	15	TRBV2	TRBD1	CAGDTGVLSTDTQYF	TGTGCCGGCGACACAGGGGTGTTGAGCACAGATACGCAGTATTTT
-	TRBJ2-1	14	TRBV10-3	-	CAIKGANLYNEQFF	TGTGCCATCAAAGGGGCCAACCTCTACAATGAGCAGTTCTTC
few	TRBJ1-2	15	TRBV19	-	CASTSRREGIYGYTF	TGTGCCAGTACCAGCCGTCGGGAGGGAATCTATGGCTACACCTTC
-	TRBJ2-1	17	TRBV3-1/TRBV3-2	-	CASSQDSVTSLTNEQFF	TGTGCCAGCAGCCAAGATTCGGTAACTAGCCTAACCAATGAGCAGTTCTTC
-	TRBJ2-5	14	TRBV28	-	CASRIGGGGETQYF	TGTGCCAGCAGAATTGGGGGGGGCGGGGAGACCCAGTACTTC
-	TRBJ1-2	15	TRBV7-2	-	CASSGGGAGRSGYTF	TGTGCCAGCAGCGGCGGGGGGGCAGGGCGGTCAGGCTACACCTTC
-	TRBJ2-7	14	TRBV6-1	-	CASSEPVGAREQYF	TGTGCCAGCAGTGAACCGGTGGGGGCGCGTGAGCAGTACTTC
-	TRBJ1-5	13	TRBV7-8	-	CASSLDPEQPQHF	TGTGCCAGCAGCTTAGACCCGGAGCAGCCCCAGCATTTT
-	TRBJ1-1	15	TRBV2	TRBD1	CASSEGDSSGTEAFF	TGTGCCAGCAGTGAAGGGGACAGTTCTGGCACTGAAGCTTTCTTT
many	TRBJ2-3	15	TRBV4-2	TRBD2	CASSPGLAATDTQYF	TGTGCCAGCAGCCCCGGACTAGCGGCCACAGATACGCAGTATTTT